This TCR beta chain was sequenced during a study of T cell repertoires in cytomegalovirus infection. Study information: CMV infection plus the matching HLA type was flagged by public TCR beta signatures.

This clonotype was recorded many times. Per germline, CDR1 DFQATT and CDR2 SNEGSKA (reference sequence). This CDR3 spans 15 amino acids. J lost 6 bases, V lost 5 bases, and 13 bases had no gene match. TCRdb analysed the reads with MiXCR anew, one entry per CDR3 protein. This sample has roughly 230,000 distinct CDR3 sequences, with about 20% found just once. Specimen: CD8+ T cells from PBMCs. V gene TRBV20-1 combines with J gene TRBJ1-2; 9 bases match TRBD1. The receptor's source is a human donor in good health (CMV status not recorded). Some clones in this sample may be carry-over from other donors' samples. Here the CDR3 reads CSAPYRGGQGNGYTF. The DNA of the CDR3 is TGCAGTGCTCCATACAGAGGGGGACAGGGCAATGGCTACACCTTC.